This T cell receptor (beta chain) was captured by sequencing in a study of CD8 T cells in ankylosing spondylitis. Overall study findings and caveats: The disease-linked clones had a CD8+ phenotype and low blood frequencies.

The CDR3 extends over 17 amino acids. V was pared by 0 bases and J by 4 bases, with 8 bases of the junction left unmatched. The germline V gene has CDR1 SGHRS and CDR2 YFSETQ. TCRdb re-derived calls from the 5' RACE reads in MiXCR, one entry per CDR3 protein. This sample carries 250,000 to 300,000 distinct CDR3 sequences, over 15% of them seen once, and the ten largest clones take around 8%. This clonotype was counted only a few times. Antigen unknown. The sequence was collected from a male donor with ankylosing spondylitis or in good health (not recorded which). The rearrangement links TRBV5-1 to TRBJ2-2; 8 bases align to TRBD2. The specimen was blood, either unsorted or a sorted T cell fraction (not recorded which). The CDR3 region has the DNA TGCGCCAGCAGCTTGGCGGGGAGCGGGAGCGGCACCGGGGAGCTGTTTTTT. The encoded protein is CASSLAGSGSGTGELFF.